The following is a TCR beta chain sequence with its context. Its antigen is undetermined. This sample stems from a study of TIL therapy for anti-PD-1-resistant metastatic lung cancer. Overall study: Half of patients were current or former smokers. Study results and limitations: Compared with baseline intratumoral T cells, expanded TIL cultures were more clonal and less diverse (approximately 6% vs 31%).

The germline gives CDR1 PRHDT, CDR2 FYEKMQ (reference sequence). The CDR3 sequence is 21 residues long. J lost 0 bases, V lost 3 bases, and 21 bases had no gene match. Time point described: pre-treatment sample, taken before nivolumab and TIL therapy. The tumor samples were excised metastases, mostly pleural nodules or supraclavicular lymph nodes. The immunoSEQ assay was v3. Sequencing used immunoSEQ multiplex PCR; TCRdb keeps in-frame clones, though not all of them. The sample lists more than 9,000 clones, roughly 63% seen once, with 6% to 8% in the top ten. The clonotype was recovered from a person aged 30 to 80 with non-small cell lung cancer. Source: tumor tissue, taken at baseline. V usage is TRBV13 and J usage is TRBJ2-7, with 9 nucleotides matching TRBD1. The CDR3 DNA sequence: TGTGCCAGCAGCTTCGGTACAGGGGGCTCGCCTAGGGGTACATACTCCTACGAGCAGTACTTC. Its protein product is CASSFGTGGSPRGTYSYEQYF.